The entry below gives a single T cell receptor beta chain sequence along with its context. The data stem from a study of blood T cell repertoires in COVID-19. Here immunoSEQ multiplex PCR was the method, and the copy in TCRdb shows in-frame clones only, minus some. The data hold about 170,000 clones, with about 80% observed a single time. Per germline, CDR1 GTSNPN and CDR2 SVGIG (reference sequence). Trimming took 3 bases from V and 1 from J, leaving 9 bases between them. The CDR3 contains 13 residues. The source of this sequence is an older woman in a cohort exposed to, infected with or recovered from COVID-19 (not recorded which). The chain links TRBV30 to TRBJ1-1, with D hard to call. The specimen was PBMCs or T cells enriched from blood (not recorded which). In DNA, the CDR3 is TGTGCCTGGAGAGGCGGGGAGAACACTGAAGCTTTCTTT. Its translation: CAWRGGENTEAFF.